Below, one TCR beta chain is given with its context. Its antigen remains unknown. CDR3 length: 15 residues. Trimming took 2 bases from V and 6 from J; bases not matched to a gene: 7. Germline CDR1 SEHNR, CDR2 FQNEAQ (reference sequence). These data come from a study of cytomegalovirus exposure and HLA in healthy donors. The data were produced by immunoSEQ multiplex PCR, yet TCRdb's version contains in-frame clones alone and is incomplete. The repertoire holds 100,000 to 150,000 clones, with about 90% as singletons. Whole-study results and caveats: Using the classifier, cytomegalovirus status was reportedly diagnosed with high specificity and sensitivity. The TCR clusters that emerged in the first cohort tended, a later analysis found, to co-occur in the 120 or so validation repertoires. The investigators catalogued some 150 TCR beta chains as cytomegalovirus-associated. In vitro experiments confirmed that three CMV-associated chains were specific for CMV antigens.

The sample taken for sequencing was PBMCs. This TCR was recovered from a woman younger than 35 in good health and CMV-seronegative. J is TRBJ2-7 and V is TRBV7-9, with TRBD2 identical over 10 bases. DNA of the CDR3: TGTGCCAGCAGCTTATGGGGTCTAGCGGGAGCCGAGCAGTACTTC. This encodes CASSLWGLAGAEQYF.